These 9 T cell receptor beta chains originate from one sample sequenced in a study of monozygotic twins with inflammatory bowel disease. TCRdb reprocessed the 5' RACE reads; each CDR3 protein has one entry and no DNA is given. This table holds a few hundred thousand distinct CDR3 sequences. The sequenced sample consisted of blood. The receptors originated from a human donor with ulcerative colitis or Crohn's disease, or a healthy co-twin of an affected twin (not recorded which).

V and J are TRBV20-1 and TRBJ2-2. The CDR3 loop spans 11 amino acids. Germline V CDR1 and CDR2: DFQATT, SNEGSKA (reference sequence). This chain's CDR3 is CSARDAGELFF.

V usage is TRBV7-2 and J usage is TRBJ1-2. CDR3 length: 15 residues. Germline V gene data show CDR1 as SGHTA and CDR2 as FQGNSA. This CDR3 reads CASSLALSVDGGYTF.

The J gene is TRBJ2-5, the V gene TRBV20-1; TCRdb lists TRBD2, though no DNA is available to test this call. This CDR3 has 14 residues. The germline V gene encodes CDR1 DFQATT and CDR2 SNEGSKA (reference sequence). CDR3 sequence: CSASPSGDQETQYF.

The genes are TRBV5-4 and TRBJ1-6; TCRdb calls TRBD1, which cannot be checked without DNA. There are 14 residues in the CDR3. CDR1 SGHNT and CDR2 YYREEE come from the germline V gene (reference sequence). CDR3 sequence reads: CASRPDRYNSPLHF.

The genes are TRBV3-1 and TRBJ1-2. The CDR3 totals 12 residues. The germline gives CDR1 LGHDT, CDR2 YNNKEL (reference sequence). CDR3 loop: CASSRGISGYTF.

The chain uses TRBV10-3 and TRBJ2-2; the D gene TCRdb calls, TRBD1, cannot be checked with no DNA. The CDR3 has 15 residues. Germline lookup yields CDR1 ENHRY and CDR2 SYGVKD. The CDR3 reads CAISDRTHNTGELFF.

The chain links TRBV3-1 to TRBJ1-2. The CDR3 consists of 16 residues. Germline loops: CDR1 LGHDT, CDR2 YNNKEL (reference sequence). The CDR3 sequence: CASSRHRTDANYGYTF.

V gene TRBV4-1 combines with J gene TRBJ2-2; TCRdb selects TRBD2, and the lack of DNA leaves this call unchecked. The germline V gene has CDR1 MGHRA and CDR2 YSYEKL. The CDR3 is 16 amino acids. CDR3 in amino acids: CASSQDKRVLAGELFF.

V and J are TRBV7-2 and TRBJ1-5; TCRdb calls TRBD1, which cannot be checked without DNA. The CDR3 runs 14 residues. Germline V gene sequence: CDR1 SGHTA, CDR2 FQGNSA. CDR3 protein: CASSLAGVGQPQHF. Filled out from reference TRBV7-2 and TRBJ1-5, the complete variable domain reads GAGVSQSPSNKVTEKGKDVELRCDPISGHTALYWYRQSLGQGLEFLIYFQGNSAPDKSGLPSDRFSAERTGGSVSTLTIQRTQQEDSAVYLCASSLAGVGQPQHFGDGTRLSIL.